The 19 T cell receptor beta chains given below trace back to one sample, sequenced in a study of cytomegalovirus exposure and HLA in healthy donors. TCRdb's copy holds only in-frame clones and misses some; the assay was immunoSEQ multiplex PCR. The sample holds about 250,000 clones, approximately 84% seen once. The specimen sequenced was PBMCs. The origin of the receptors is a man aged 18 to 29 in good health and CMV-seropositive.

The genes are TRBV29-1 and TRBJ1-1, with D unresolved. CDR3 length: 10 residues. Germline V gene sequence: CDR1 SQVTM, CDR2 ANQGSEA. V was trimmed by 4 bases and J by 4 bases, leaving 4 bases between them. This CDR3 reads CSVVRTEAFF. The CDR3 bases are TGCAGCGTTGTCCGCACTGAAGCTTTCTTT.

This CDR3 reads CASSFSLAYEQYF. The DNA for the CDR3 is TGTGCCAGCAGCTTCAGTCTCGCCTACGAGCAGTACTTC. The rearrangement links TRBV5-5 to TRBJ2-7; no reliable D call. In germline, CDR1 is SGHKS, CDR2 YYEKEE (reference sequence). V dropped 2 bases and J dropped 2 bases, with 8 bases sitting between them. The CDR3 has 13 residues. The variable domain in full, completed from reference TRBV5-5 and TRBJ2-7, reads DAGVTQSPTHLIKTRGQQVTLRCSPISGHKSVSWYQQVLGQGPQFIFQYYEKEERGRGNFPDRFSARQFPNYSSELNVNALLLGDSALYLCASSFSLAYEQYFGPGTRLTVT.

CDR3 amino acids: CASSQDRPGLVSYEQYF. For the CDR3, the DNA is TGCGCCAGCAGCCAAGACCGACCCGGACTAGTTTCCTACGAGCAGTACTTC. The V call is TRBV4-1, the J call TRBJ2-7, with TRBD2 identical over 7 bases. There are 17 residues in the CDR3. The germline gives CDR1 MGHRA, CDR2 YSYEKL. V lost 0 bases and J lost 1; bases outside the gene matches: 9.

The chain links TRBV27 to TRBJ2-5, with D perhaps matching TRBD1 or TRBD2 (5 bases each). V was pared by 4 bases and J by 2 bases, with 11 bases between. The CDR3 consists of 14 residues. Germline V gives CDR1 MNHEY, CDR2 SMNVEV (reference sequence). In DNA form, the CDR3 reads TGTGCCAGCAGTTACCGGGACGCTCAAGAGACCCAGTACTTC. This codes for CASSYRDAQETQYF.

V usage is TRBV25-1 and J usage is TRBJ2-1; 9 bases match TRBD2. Looked up from germline, CDR1 is MGHDK and CDR2 is SYGVNS. Losses at the gene ends were 0 bases for V and 3 bases for J; bases not matched to a gene: 6. The CDR3 runs to 17 residues. CDR3 region: CASSEYDQAGGYNEQFF. CDR3 in DNA: TGTGCCAGCAGTGAATATGATCAAGCGGGAGGCTACAATGAGCAGTTCTTC. Combining the CDR3 with reference TRBV25-1 and TRBJ2-1 gives the whole variable domain EADIYQTPRYLVIGTGKKITLECSQTMGHDKMYWYQQDPGMELHLIHYSYGVNSTEKGDLSSESTVSRIRTEHFPLTLESARPSHTSQYLCASSEYDQAGGYNEQFFGPGTRLTVL.

The V call is TRBV29-1, the J call TRBJ1-3; TRBD1 matches at 7 bases. The CDR3 has 14 amino acids. V shed 7 bases and J 4 bases; nucleotides not matched to a gene: 10. CDR1 and CDR2 from the germline V gene are SQVTM and ANQGSEA. The CDR3 coding sequence is TGCAGCGCACAACTCCGGGACAGAGGAAACACCATATATTTT. This sequence encodes CSAQLRDRGNTIYF.

The CDR3 DNA reads TGTGCCTGGAGTAGGGGATCGGTCACTGAAGCTTTCTTT. This codes for CAWSRGSVTEAFF. The rearrangement uses TRBV30 and TRBJ1-1; possible D gene TRBD1, 5 bases. Germline V gives CDR1 GTSNPN, CDR2 SVGIG (reference sequence). V was trimmed by 2 bases and J by 4 bases, leaving 11 bases between them. CDR3 length: 13 residues. The full variable domain, with the rest looked up from reference TRBV30 and TRBJ1-1, is SQTIHQWPATLVQPVGSPLSLECTVEGTSNPNLYWYRQAAGRGLQLLFYSVGIGQISSEVPQNLSASRPQDRQFILSSKKLLLSDSGFYLCAWSRGSVTEAFFGQGTRLTVV.

Here the CDR3 DNA reads TGTGCCAGCAGCTTGATGAGGGTCCCGATAAGCTACGAGCAGTACTTC. Amino acid sequence: CASSLMRVPISYEQYF. This chain links TRBV11-1 with TRBJ2-7; a possible D gene is TRBD2 (5 bases). This CDR3 region has 16 residues. V was trimmed by 3 bases and J by 3 bases, leaving 18 bases between them. Germline V gene sequence: CDR1 SGHAT, CDR2 FQDESV (reference sequence).

The chain recombines TRBV7-8 with TRBJ1-4; 7 bases are shared with TRBD1. J lost 6 bases, V lost 3 bases, and 7 bases had no gene match. CDR1 and CDR2 from the germline V gene are SGHVS and FQNEAQ. This CDR3 has 15 residues. CDR3 region: CASSLGWTGDEKLFF. In DNA form, the CDR3 reads TGTGCCAGCAGCTTGGGCTGGACAGGCGATGAAAAACTGTTTTTT.

This rearrangement joins TRBV27 to TRBJ1-5; D remains ambiguous. This CDR3 region has 13 residues. Trimming removed 5 bases at V and 5 bases at J, with 10 bases between. The germline V gene has CDR1 MNHEY and CDR2 SMNVEV (reference sequence). CDR3 sequence (DNA): TGTGCCAGCAGTAGAGACACTTATCAGCCCCAGCATTTT. Translating gives CASSRDTYQPQHF.

The gene calls are TRBV19 and TRBJ2-5; 7 positions agree with TRBD1. The CDR3 runs to 16 residues. J gave up 5 bases and V 6 bases, and 15 bases lay outside the gene matches. Germline values: CDR1 LNHDA, CDR2 SQIVND (reference sequence). The CDR3 region is CASRRRTGPGGETQYF. The CDR3 bases are TGTGCCAGTAGAAGGAGGACAGGTCCAGGTGGGGAGACCCAGTACTTC.

The genes are TRBV5-4 and TRBJ2-2; D might be TRBD2 (5 bases). CDR3 length: 15 residues. The germline V gene has CDR1 SGHNT and CDR2 YYREEE (reference sequence). Trimming removed 2 bases from V and 2 bases from J, with 10 bases in between. The CDR3 reads CASSFGGLNTGELFF. The CDR3 nucleotides are TGTGCCAGCAGCTTTGGAGGACTCAACACCGGGGAGCTGTTTTTT.

As for this clone: Within the sample, other DNA sequences also encode this same CDR3. This chain connects TRBV5-4 to TRBJ2-1; the D is unclear. The V gene lost 3 bases and the J gene lost 3 bases, with 1 base spanning the gap. The length of the CDR3 is 11 residues. The germline V gene has CDR1 SGHNT and CDR2 YYREEE (reference sequence). The CDR3 reads CASSYYNEQFF. The CDR3, as DNA: TGTGCCAGCAGCTACTACAATGAGCAGTTCTTC.

The V call is TRBV6-4, the J call TRBJ2-3; TRBD2 matches 9 bases. CDR1 MRHNA and CDR2 SNTAGT come from the germline V gene. J gave up 4 bases and V 3 bases, and 5 bases lay outside the gene matches. CDR3 size: 15 residues. The CDR3 region is CASSEGLAGSDTQYF. CDR3 sequence (DNA): TGTGCCAGCAGTGAGGGACTAGCTGGTTCAGATACGCAGTATTTT.

Turning to this clone: Other DNA sequences in this specimen translate into the identical CDR3. This rearrangement joins TRBV19 to TRBJ2-7; 10 nucleotides agree with TRBD1. The CDR3 spans 14 residues. The V gene's germline CDR1 is LNHDA and CDR2 SQIVND (reference sequence). J lost 1 base, V lost 5 bases, and 2 bases had no gene match. The CDR3 DNA reads TGTGCCAGTAGTCGGGACAGGGGATCCTACGAGCAGTACTTC. Its translation: CASSRDRGSYEQYF.

CDR3 protein: CASSLRTGMNTEAFF. The CDR3 nucleotides are TGTGCCAGCAGTCTCCGGACAGGGATGAACACTGAAGCTTTCTTT. This chain links TRBV2 with TRBJ1-1, with 8 bases aligning to TRBD1. The CDR3 has 15 amino acids. V lost 5 bases and J lost 0; bases outside the gene matches: 5. Germline CDR1 reads SNHLY; CDR2 reads FYNNEI. Looking up the rest from reference TRBV2 and TRBJ1-1 gives the full variable domain: EPEVTQTPSHQVTQMGQEVILRCVPISNHLYFYWYRQILGQKVEFLVSFYNNEISEKSEIFDDQFSVERPDGSNFTLKIRSTKLEDSAMYFCASSLRTGMNTEAFFGQGTRLTVV.

The V and J genes are TRBV9 and TRBJ2-1, with D possibly TRBD2 on 5 matching bases. There are 18 residues in the CDR3. CDR1 is SGDLS and CDR2 is YYNGEE in the germline V gene. V lost 0 bases to trimming and J lost 0 bases, with 16 bases between them. The DNA for the CDR3 is TGTGCCAGCAGCGTAGAATCCTCCCGGGGTCCCTCCTACAATGAGCAGTTCTTC. Its protein product is CASSVESSRGPSYNEQFF.

The gene calls are TRBV10-3 and TRBJ1-2; D gene ambiguous. The V gene's germline CDR1 is ENHRY and CDR2 SYGVKD. The CDR3 length is 15 residues. Trimming removed 0 bases from V and 9 bases from J, with 17 bases in between. CDR3 in amino acids: CAISESTPTPPCYTF. The CDR3 DNA reads TGTGCCATCAGTGAGTCCACACCGACGCCCCCTTGCTACACCTTC.

The J gene is TRBJ2-1, the V gene TRBV10-3; 10 bases are shared with TRBD2. The germline V gene encodes CDR1 ENHRY and CDR2 SYGVKD. The CDR3 covers 18 residues. Losses at the gene ends were 6 bases for V and 10 bases for J; bases not matched to a gene: 21. CDR3 sequence: CAISGGLARTALYDEQFF. The DNA for the CDR3 is TGTGCCATCAGCGGGGGACTAGCGAGAACTGCCCTATACGACGAGCAGTTCTTC.